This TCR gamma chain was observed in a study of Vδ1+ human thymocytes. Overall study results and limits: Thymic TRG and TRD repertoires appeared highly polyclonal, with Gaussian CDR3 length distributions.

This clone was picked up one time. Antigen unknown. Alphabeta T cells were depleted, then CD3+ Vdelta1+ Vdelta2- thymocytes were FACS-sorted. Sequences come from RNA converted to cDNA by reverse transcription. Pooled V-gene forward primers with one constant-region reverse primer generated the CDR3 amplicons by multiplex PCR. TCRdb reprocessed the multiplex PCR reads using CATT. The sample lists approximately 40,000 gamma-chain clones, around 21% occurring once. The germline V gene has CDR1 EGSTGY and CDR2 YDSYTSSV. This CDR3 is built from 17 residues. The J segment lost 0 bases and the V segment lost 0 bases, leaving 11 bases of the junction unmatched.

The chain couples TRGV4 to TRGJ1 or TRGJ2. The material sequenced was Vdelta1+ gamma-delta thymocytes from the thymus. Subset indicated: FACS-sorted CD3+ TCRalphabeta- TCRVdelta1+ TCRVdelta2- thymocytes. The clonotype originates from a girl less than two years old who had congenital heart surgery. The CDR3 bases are TGTGCCACCTGGGATGGGAATACCATCCTGAATTATTATAAGAAACTCTTT. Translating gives CATWDGNTILNYYKKLF.